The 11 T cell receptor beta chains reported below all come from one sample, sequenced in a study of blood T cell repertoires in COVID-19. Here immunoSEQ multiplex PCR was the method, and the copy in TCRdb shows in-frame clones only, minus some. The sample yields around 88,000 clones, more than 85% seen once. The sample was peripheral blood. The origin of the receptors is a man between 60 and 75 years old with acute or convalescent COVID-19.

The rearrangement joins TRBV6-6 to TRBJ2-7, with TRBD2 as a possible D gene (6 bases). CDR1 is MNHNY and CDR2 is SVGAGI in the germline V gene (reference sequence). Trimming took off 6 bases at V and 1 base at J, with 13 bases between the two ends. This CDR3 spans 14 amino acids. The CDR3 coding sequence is TGTGCCAGCAGGATGCAACTAGCATCCTACGAGCAGTACTTC. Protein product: CASRMQLASYEQYF.

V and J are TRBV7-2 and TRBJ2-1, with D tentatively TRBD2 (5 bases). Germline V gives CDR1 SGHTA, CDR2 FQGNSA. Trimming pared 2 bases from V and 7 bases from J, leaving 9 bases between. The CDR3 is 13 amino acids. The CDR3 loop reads CASSLTAENEQFF. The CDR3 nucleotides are TGTGCCAGCAGCTTAACAGCGGAAAATGAGCAGTTCTTC.

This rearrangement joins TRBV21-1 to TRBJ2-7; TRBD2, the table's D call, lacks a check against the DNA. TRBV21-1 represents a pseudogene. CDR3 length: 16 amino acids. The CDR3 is CASSKAFPRDSYEQYF. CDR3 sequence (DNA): TGTGCCAGCAGCAAAGCCTTTCCGCGGGACTCCTACGAGCAGTACTTC.

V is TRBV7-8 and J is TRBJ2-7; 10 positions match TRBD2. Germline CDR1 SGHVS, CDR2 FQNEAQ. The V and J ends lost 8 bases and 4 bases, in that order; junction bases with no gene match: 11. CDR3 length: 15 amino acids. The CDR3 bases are TGTGCCAGCCGGCGGGGAGCGGGAGGGCCGTACGAGCAGTACTTC. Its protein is CASRRGAGGPYEQYF. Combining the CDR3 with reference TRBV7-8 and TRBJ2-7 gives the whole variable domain GAGVSQSPRYKVAKRGQDVALRCDPISGHVSLFWYQQALGQGPEFLTYFQNEAQLDKSGLPSDRFFAERPEGSVSTLKIQRTQQEDSAVYLCASRRGAGGPYEQYFGPGTRLTVT.

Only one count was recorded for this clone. CDR3 loop: CASSVAGRGRADTEAFF. The CDR3 bases are TGTGCCAGCAGCGTAGCTGGCAGGGGGCGGGCGGACACTGAAGCTTTCTTT. This rearrangement joins TRBV9 to TRBJ1-1; 8 nucleotides match TRBD1. J lost 3 bases, V lost 0 bases, and 10 bases had no gene match. In germline, CDR1 is SGDLS, CDR2 YYNGEE. The CDR3 is made up of 17 amino acids. Based on the CDR3 plus reference TRBV9 and TRBJ1-1, the full variable domain is DSGVTQTPKHLITATGQRVTLRCSPRSGDLSVYWYQQSLDQGLQFLIQYYNGEERAKGNILERFSAQQFPDLHSELNLSSLELGDSALYFCASSVAGRGRADTEAFFGQGTRLTVV.

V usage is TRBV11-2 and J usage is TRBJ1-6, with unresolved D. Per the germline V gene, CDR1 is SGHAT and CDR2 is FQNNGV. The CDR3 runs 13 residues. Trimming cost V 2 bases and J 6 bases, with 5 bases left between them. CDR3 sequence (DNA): TGTGCCAGCAGCTTATTTCGTAATTCACCCCTCCACTTT. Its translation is CASSLFRNSPLHF. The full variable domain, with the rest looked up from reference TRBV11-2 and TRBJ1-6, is EAGVAQSPRYKIIEKRQSVAFWCNPISGHATLYWYQQILGQGPKLLIQFQNNGVVDDSQLPKDRFSAERLKGVDSTLKIQPAKLEDSAVYLCASSLFRNSPLHFGNGTRLTVT.

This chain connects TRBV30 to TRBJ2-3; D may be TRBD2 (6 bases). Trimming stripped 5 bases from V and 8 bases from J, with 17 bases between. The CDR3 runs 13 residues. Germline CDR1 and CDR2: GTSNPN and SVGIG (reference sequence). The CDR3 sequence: CAWGGKGKGTQYF. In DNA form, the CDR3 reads TGTGCCTGGGGGGGGAAGGGGAAGGGTACGCAGTATTTT.

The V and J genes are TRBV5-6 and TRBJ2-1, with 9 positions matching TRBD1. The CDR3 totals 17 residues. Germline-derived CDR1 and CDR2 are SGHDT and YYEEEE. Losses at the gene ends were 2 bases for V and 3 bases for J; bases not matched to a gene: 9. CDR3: CASSLLTGQGLYNEQFF. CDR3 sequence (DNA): TGTGCCAGCAGCTTACTGACTGGACAGGGGCTCTACAATGAGCAGTTCTTC.

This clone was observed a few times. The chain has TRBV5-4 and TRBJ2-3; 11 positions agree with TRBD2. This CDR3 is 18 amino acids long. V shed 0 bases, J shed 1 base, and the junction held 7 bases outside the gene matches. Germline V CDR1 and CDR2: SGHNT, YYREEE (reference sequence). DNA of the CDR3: TGTGCCAGCAGCTTGGGCCTAGCGGGAGGCGTCGGCACAGATACGCAGTATTTT. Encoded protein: CASSLGLAGGVGTDTQYF.

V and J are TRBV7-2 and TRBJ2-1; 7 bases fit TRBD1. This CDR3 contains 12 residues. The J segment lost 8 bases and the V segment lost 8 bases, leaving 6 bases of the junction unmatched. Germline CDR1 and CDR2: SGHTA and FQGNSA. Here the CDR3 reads CASSKGAYEQFF. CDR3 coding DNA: TGTGCCAGCTCGAAGGGGGCATATGAGCAGTTCTTC.

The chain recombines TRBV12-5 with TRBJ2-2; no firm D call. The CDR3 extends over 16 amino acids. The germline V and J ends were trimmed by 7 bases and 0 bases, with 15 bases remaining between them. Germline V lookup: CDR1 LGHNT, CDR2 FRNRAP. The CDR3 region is CASAQSYLSNTGELFF. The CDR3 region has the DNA TGTGCTAGTGCCCAATCGTACTTGTCGAACACCGGGGAGCTGTTTTTT.